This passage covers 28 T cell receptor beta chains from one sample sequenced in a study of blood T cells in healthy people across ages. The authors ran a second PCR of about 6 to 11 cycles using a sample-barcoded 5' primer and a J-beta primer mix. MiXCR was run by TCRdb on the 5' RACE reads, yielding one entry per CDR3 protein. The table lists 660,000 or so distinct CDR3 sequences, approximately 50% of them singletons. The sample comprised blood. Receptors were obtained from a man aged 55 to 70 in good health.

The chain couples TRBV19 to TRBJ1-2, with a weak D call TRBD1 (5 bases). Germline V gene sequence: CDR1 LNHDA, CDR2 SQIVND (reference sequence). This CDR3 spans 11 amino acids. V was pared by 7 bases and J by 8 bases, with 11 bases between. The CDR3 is CASIIGEGYTF. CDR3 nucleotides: TGTGCCAGTATCATAGGGGAGGGCTACACCTTC.

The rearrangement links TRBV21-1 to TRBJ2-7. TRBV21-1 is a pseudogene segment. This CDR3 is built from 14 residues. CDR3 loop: CASSKFARIYEQYF. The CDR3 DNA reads TGTGCCAGCAGCAAATTTGCACGGATCTACGAGCAGTACTTC.

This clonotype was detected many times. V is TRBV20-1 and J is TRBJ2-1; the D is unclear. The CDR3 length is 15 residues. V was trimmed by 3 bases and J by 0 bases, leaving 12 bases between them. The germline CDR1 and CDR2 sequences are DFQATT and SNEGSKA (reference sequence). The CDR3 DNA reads TGCAGTGCTAGGGGTCAGGCGTTCTCCTACAATGAGCAGTTCTTC. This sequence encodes CSARGQAFSYNEQFF.

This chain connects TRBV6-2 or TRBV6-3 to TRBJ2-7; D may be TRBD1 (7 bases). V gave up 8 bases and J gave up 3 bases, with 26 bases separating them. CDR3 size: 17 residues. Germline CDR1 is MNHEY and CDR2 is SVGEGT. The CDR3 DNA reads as TGTGCCAGCGTCGCTCCGGCGGGACAGAGCATTAACTACGAGCAGTACTTC. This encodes CASVAPAGQSINYEQYF.

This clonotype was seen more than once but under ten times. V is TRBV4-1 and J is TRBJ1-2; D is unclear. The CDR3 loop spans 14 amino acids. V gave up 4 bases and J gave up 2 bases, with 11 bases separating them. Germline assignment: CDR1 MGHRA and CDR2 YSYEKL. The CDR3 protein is CASSPTNSNYGYTF. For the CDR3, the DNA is TGCGCCAGCAGCCCGACAAACTCAAACTATGGCTACACCTTC.

CDR3 sequence reads: CASRRGTSGGADNEQFF. CDR3 DNA: TGTGCCAGCAGGCGCGGGACTAGCGGGGGGGCGGACAATGAGCAGTTCTTC. The chain carries TRBV6-1 and TRBJ2-1; 16 bases agree with TRBD2. V lost 6 bases to trimming and J lost 5 bases; unmatched junction nucleotides: 7. Germline-derived CDR1 and CDR2 are MNHNS and SASEGT. CDR3 length: 17 residues.

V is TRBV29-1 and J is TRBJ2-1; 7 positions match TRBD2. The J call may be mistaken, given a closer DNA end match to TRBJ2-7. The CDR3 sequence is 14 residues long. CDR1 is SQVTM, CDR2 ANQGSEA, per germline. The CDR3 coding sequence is TGCAGCGTGGAGACTAGCCGCGCCTACAATGAGCAGTACTTC. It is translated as CSVETSRAYNEQYF.

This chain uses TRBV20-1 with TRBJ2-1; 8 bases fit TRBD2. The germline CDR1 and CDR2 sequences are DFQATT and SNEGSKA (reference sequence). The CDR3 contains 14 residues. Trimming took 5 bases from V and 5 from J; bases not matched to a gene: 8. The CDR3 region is CSASRTSRNNEQFF. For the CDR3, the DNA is TGCAGTGCTTCCAGGACTAGCCGCAACAATGAGCAGTTCTTC.

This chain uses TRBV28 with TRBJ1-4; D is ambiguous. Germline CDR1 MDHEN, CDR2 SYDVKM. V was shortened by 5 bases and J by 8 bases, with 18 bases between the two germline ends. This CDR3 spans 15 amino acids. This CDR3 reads CASSLTAAGLEKLFF. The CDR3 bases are TGTGCCAGCAGTCTGACGGCGGCGGGGTTAGAAAAACTGTTTTTT. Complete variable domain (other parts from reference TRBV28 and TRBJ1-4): DVKVTQSSRYLVKRTGEKVFLECVQDMDHENMFWYRQDPGLGLRLIYFSYDVKMKEKGDIPEGYSVSREKKERFSLILESASTNQTSMYLCASSLTAAGLEKLFFGSGTQLSVL.

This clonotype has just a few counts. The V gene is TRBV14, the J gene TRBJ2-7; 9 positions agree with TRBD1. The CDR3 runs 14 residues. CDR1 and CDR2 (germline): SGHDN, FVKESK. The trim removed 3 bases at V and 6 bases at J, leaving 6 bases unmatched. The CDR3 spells CASSQTGGRREQYF. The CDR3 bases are TGTGCCAGCAGCCAGACAGGGGGAAGGCGCGAGCAGTACTTC. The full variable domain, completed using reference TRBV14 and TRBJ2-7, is EAGVTQFPSHSVIEKGQTVTLRCDPISGHDNLYWYRRVMGKEIKFLLHFVKESKQDESGMPNNRFLAERTGGTYSTLKVQPAELEDSGVYFCASSQTGGRREQYFGPGTRLTVT.

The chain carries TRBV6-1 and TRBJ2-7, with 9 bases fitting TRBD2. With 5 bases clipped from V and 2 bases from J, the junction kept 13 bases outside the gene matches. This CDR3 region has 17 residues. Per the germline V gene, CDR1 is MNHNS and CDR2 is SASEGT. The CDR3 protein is CASSPGGGGVNAYEQYF. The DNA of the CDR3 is TGTGCCAGCAGTCCTGGCGGCGGGGGGGTAAACGCCTACGAGCAGTACTTC.

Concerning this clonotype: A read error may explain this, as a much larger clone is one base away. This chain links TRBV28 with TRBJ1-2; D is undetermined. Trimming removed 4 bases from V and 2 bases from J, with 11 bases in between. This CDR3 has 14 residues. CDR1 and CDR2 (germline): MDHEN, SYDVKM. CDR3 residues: CASSSAPLNYGYTF. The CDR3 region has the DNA TGTGCCAGCAGTTCCGCCCCCTTGAACTATGGCTACACCTTC.

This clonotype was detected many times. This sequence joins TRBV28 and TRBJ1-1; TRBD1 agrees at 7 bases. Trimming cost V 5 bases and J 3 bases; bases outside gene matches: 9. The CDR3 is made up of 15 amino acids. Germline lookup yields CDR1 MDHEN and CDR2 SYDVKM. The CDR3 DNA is TGTGCCAGCAGTCCCCCCGAAACAGGGGACACTGAAGCTTTCTTT. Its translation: CASSPPETGDTEAFF.

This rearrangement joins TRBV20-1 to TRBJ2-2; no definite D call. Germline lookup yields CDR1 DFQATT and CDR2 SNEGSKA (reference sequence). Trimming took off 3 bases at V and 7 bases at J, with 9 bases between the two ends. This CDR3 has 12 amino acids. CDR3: CSARTWDGELFF. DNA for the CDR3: TGCAGTGCTAGGACCTGGGACGGGGAGCTGTTTTTT.

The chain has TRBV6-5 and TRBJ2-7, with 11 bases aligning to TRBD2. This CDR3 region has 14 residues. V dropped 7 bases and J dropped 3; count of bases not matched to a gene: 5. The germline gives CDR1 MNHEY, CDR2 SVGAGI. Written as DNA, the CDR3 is TGTGCCAGCACGGGGACTAGCGGTAACTACGAGCAGTACTTC. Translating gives CASTGTSGNYEQYF.

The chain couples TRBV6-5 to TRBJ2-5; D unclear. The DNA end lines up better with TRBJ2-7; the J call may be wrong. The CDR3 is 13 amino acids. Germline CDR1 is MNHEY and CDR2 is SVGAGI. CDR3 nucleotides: TGTGCCAGCAGCCGAGGCGCTAAGGACGAGCAGTACTTC. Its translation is CASSRGAKDEQYF.

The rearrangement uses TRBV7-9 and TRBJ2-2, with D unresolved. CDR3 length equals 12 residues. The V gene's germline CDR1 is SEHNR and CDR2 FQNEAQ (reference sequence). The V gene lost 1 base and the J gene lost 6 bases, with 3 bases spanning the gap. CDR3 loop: CASSLDAGELFF. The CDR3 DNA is TGTGCCAGCAGCTTAGACGCCGGGGAGCTGTTTTTT.

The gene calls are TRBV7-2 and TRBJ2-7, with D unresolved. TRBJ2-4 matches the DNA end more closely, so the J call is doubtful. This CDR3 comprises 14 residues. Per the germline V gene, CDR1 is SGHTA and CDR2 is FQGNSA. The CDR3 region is CASSFTPIQGIQYF. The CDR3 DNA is TGTGCCAGCAGCTTTACGCCTATTCAAGGCATTCAGTACTTC.

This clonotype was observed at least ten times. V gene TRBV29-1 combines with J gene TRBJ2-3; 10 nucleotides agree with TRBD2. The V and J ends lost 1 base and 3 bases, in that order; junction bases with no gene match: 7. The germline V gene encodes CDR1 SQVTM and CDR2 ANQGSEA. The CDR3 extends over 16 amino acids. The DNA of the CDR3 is TGCAGCGTTGAAGGACTTGAGCGGGGGGGAACAGATACGCAGTATTTT. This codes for CSVEGLERGGTDTQYF.

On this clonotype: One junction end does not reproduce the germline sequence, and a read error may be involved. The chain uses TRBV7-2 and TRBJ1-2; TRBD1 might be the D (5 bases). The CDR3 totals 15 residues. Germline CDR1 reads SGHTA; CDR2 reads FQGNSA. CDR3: CASSLESSGNFGYTF. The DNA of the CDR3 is TGTGCCAGCAGCTTAGAGTCCTCAGGGAACTTTGGCTACACCTTC.

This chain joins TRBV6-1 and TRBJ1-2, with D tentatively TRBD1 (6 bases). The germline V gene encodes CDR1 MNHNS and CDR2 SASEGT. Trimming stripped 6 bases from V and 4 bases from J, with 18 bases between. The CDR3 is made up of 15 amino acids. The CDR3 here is CASSPLTGEGYGYTF. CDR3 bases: TGTGCCAGCAGCCCCCTGACAGGTGAAGGCTATGGCTACACCTTC.

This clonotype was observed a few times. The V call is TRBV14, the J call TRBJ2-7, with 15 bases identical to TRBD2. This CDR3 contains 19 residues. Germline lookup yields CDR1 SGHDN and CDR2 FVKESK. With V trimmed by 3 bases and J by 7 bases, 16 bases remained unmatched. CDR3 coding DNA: TGTGCCAGCAGCCAGTCGGGACTAGCGGGGGGAAGCTCCTACAATGAGCAGTACTTC. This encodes CASSQSGLAGGSSYNEQYF.

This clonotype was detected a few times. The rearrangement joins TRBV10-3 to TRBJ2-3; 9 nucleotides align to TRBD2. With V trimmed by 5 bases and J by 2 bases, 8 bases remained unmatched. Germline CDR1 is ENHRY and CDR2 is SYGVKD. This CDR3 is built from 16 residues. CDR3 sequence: CAISRSGGTVTDTQYF. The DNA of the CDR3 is TGTGCCATCAGTCGCAGCGGGGGGACCGTCACAGATACGCAGTATTTT.

CDR3 loop: CASSLDVTGGDSPLHF. Written as DNA, the CDR3 is TGCGCCAGCAGCTTGGACGTAACAGGGGGCGATTCACCCCTCCACTTT. J is TRBJ1-6 and V is TRBV5-1, with 9 bases identical to TRBD1. CDR1 is SGHRS, CDR2 YFSETQ, per germline. V gave up 0 bases and J gave up 8 bases; unmatched junction bases: 6. The CDR3 extends over 16 amino acids.

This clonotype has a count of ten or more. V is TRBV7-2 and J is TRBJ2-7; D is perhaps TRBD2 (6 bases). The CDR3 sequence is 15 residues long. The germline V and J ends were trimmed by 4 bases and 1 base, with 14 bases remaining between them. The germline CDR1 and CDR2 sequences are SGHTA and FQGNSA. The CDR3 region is CASSSSGGPSYEQYF. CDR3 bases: TGTGCCAGCAGCTCCTCCGGGGGTCCATCCTACGAGCAGTACTTC.

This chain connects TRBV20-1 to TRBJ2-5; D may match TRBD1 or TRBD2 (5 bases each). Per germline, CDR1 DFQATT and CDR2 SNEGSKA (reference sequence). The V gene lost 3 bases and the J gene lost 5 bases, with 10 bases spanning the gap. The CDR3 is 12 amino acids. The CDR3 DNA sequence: TGCAGTGCTAGTCCGGGGACGGAGACCCAGTACTTC. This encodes CSASPGTETQYF.

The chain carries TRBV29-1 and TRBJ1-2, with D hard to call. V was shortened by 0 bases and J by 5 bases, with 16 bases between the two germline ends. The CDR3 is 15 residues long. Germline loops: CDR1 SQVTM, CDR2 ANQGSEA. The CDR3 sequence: CSVEDEAKILYGYTF. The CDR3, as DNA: TGCAGCGTTGAAGACGAAGCCAAGATCCTGTATGGCTACACCTTC.

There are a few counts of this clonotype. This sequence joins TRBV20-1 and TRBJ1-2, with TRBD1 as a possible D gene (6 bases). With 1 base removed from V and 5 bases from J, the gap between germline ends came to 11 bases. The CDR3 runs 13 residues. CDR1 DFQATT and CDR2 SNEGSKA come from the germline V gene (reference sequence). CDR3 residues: CSARGGTLYGYTF. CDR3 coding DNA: TGCAGTGCTAGAGGTGGGACACTGTATGGCTACACCTTC.